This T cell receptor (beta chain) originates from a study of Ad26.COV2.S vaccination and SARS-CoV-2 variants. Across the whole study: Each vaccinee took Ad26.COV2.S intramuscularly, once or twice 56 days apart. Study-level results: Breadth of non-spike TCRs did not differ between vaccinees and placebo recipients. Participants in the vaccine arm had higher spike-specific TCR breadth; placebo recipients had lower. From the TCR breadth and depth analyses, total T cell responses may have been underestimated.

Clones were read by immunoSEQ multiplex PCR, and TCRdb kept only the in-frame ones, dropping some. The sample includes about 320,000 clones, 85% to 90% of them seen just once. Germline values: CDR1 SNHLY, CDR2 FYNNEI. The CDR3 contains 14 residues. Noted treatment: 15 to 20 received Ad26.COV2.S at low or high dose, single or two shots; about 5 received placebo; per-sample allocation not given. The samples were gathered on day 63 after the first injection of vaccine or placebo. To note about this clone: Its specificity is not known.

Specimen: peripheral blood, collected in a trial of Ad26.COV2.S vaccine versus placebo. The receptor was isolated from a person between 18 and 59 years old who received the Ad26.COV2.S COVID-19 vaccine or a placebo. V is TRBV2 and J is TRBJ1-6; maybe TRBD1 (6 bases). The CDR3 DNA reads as TGTGCTACCTGCCCCGGGACATATGATTCACCCCTCCACTTT. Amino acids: CATCPGTYDSPLHF.